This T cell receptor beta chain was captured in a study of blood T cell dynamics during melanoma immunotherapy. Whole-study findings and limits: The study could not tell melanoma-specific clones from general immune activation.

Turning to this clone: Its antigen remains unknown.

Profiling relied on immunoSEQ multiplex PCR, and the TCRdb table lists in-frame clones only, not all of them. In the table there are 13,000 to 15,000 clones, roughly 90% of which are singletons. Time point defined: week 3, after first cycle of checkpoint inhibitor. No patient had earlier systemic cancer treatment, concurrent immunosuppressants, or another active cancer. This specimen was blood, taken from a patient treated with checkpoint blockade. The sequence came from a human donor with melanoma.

The CDR3: CASSLVGAYGYTF. The CDR3 region has the DNA TGCGCCAGCAGCTTGGTAGGGGCGTATGGCTACACCTTC. This chain links TRBV5-1 with TRBJ1-2, with D perhaps matching TRBD1 (5 bases). CDR3 length: 13 residues. The germline CDR1 and CDR2 sequences are SGHRS and YFSETQ. Trimming left V 0 bases short and J 5 bases short, with 8 bases between.